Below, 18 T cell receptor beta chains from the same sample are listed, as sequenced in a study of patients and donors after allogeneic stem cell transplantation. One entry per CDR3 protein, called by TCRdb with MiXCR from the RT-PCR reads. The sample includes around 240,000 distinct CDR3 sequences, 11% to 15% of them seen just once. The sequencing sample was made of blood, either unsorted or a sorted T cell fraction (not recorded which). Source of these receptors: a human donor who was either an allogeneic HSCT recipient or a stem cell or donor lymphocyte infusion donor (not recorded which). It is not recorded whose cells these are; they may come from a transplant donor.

The CDR3 nucleotides read TGTGCCAGTAGTATAAAAAGGGCCTCCGAGCAGTACTTC. Its translation: CASSIKRASEQYF. The rearrangement links TRBV19 to TRBJ2-7, with unresolved D. This CDR3 comprises 13 residues. CDR1 is LNHDA, CDR2 SQIVND, per germline (reference sequence). Trimming cost V 2 bases and J 6 bases, with 11 bases left between them.

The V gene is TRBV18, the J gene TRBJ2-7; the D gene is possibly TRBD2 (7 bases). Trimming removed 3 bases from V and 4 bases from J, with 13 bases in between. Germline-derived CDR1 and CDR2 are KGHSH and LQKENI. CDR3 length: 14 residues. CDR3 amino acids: CASSPGGLAYEQYF. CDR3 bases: TGTGCCAGCTCACCCGGGGGGCTGGCGTACGAGCAGTACTTC.

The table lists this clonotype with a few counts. For the CDR3, the DNA is TGCGCCAGCAGCCAAGCCTGGGGGGCTAATGTCAAAAACATTCAGTACTTC. Amino acid sequence: CASSQAWGANVKNIQYF. The chain carries TRBV4-3 and TRBJ2-4; D possibly matches TRBD1 or TRBD2 (6 bases each). CDR1 and CDR2 (germline): LGHNA, YSLEER. The CDR3 is 17 residues long. V was cut by 1 base and J by 3 bases, with 16 bases left in between.

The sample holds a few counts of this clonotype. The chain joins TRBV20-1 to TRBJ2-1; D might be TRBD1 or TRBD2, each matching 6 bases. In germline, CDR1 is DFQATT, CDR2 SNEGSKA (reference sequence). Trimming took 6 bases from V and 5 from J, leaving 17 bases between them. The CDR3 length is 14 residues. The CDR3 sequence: CSAPRGLLDNEQFF. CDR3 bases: TGCAGTGCGCCCAGGGGACTCCTAGACAATGAGCAGTTCTTC.

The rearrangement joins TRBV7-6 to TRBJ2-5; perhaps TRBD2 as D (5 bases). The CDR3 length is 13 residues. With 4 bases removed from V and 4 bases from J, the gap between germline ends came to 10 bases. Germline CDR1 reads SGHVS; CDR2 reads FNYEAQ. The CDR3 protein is CASSSLASETQYF. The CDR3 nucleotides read TGTGCCAGCAGCTCTCTAGCTTCAGAGACCCAGTACTTC.

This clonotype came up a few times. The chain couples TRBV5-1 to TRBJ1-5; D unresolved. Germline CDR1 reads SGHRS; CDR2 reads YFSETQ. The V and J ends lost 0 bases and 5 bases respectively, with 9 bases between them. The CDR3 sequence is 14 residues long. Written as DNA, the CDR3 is TGCGCCAGCAGCTTGGGTGGGTCTCATCAGCCCCAGCATTTT. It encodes CASSLGGSHQPQHF.

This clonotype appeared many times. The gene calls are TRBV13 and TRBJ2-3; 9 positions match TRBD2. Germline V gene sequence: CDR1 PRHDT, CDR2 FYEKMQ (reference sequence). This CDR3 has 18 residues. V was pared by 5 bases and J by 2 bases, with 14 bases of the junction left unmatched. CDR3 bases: TGTGCCAGCAGCATCACGGGAATCGCGGGAGGGATCACAGATACGCAGTATTTT. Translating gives CASSITGIAGGITDTQYF.

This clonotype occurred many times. CDR3 protein: CSANRGRNEQFF. The DNA of the CDR3 is TGCAGTGCTAACAGGGGACGCAATGAGCAGTTCTTC. V is TRBV20-1 and J is TRBJ2-1, with 7 bases that match TRBD1. The CDR3 is made up of 12 amino acids. The J segment lost 6 bases and the V segment lost 4 bases, leaving 3 bases of the junction unmatched. CDR1 DFQATT and CDR2 SNEGSKA come from the germline V gene (reference sequence).

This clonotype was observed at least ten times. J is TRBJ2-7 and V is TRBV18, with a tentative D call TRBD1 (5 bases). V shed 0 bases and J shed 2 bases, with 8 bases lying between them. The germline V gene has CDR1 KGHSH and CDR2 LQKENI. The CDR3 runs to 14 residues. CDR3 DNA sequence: TGTGCCAGCTCACCACCGGGGCAGACCTACGAGCAGTACTTC. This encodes CASSPPGQTYEQYF.

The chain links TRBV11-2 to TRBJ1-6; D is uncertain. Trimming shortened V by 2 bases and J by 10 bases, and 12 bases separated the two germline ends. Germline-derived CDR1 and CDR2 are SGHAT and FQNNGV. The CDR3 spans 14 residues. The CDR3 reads CASSLLRLESPLHF. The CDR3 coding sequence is TGTGCCAGCAGCTTATTGAGACTTGAGTCACCCCTCCACTTT.

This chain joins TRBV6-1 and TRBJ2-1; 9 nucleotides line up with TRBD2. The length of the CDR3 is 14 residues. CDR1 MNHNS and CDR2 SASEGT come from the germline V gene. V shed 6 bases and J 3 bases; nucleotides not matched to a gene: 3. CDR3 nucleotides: TGTGCCAGCAGGAGGACTAGCGACTACAATGAGCAGTTCTTC. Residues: CASRRTSDYNEQFF.

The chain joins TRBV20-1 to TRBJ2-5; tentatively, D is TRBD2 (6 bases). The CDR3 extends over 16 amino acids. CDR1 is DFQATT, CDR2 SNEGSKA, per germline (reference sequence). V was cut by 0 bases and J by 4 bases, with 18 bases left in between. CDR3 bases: TGCAGTGCTAGAGACTCCGGGACTGCTAGCTTAGAGACCCAGTACTTC. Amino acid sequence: CSARDSGTASLETQYF.

In DNA, the CDR3 is TGTGCCAGCAGTTACACAGGAAGGGGCGAGCAGTACTTC. It codes for CASSYTGRGEQYF. This chain connects TRBV6-2 or TRBV6-3 to TRBJ2-7; TRBD1 might be the D (5 bases). Germline CDR1 is MNHEY and CDR2 is SVGEGT. The length of the CDR3 is 13 residues. The germline V and J ends were trimmed by 2 bases and 6 bases, with 11 bases remaining between them.

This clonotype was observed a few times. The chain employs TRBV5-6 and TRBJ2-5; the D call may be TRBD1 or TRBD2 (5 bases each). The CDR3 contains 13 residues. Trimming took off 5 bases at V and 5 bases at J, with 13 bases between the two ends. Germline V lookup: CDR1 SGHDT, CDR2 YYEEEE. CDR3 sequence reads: CASRGDQRETQYF. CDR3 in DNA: TGTGCCAGCAGAGGGGACCAACGGGAGACCCAGTACTTC.

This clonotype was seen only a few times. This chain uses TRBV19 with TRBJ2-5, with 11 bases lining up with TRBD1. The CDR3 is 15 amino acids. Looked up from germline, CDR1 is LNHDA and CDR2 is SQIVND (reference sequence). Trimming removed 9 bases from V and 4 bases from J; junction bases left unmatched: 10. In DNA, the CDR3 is TGTGCCAGCAAACCGGGGACAGGGGGGGCAGAGACCCAGTACTTC. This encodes CASKPGTGGAETQYF.

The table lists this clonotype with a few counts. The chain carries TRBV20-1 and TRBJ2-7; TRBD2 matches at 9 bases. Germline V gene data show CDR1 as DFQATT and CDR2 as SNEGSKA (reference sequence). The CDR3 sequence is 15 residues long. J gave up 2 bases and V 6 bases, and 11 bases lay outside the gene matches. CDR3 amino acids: CSADKTSGSTYEQYF. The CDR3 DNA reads TGCAGTGCCGATAAAACTAGCGGGTCAACCTACGAGCAGTACTTC.

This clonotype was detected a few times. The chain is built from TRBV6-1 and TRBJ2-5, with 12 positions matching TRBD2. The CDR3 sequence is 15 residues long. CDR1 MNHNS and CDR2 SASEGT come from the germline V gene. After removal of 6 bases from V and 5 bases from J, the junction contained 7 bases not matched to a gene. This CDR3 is CASSELAGGGETQYF. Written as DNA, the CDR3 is TGTGCCAGCAGCGAACTAGCGGGAGGTGGGGAGACCCAGTACTTC.

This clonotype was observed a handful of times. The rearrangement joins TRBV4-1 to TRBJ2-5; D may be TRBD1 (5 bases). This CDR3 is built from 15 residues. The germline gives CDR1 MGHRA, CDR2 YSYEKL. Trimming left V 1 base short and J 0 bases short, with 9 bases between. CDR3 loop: CASSQADTYQETQYF. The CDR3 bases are TGCGCCAGCAGCCAAGCGGACACGTACCAAGAGACCCAGTACTTC.